Listed below are T cell receptor beta chains from one sample, sequenced in a study of response to subunit inactivated influenza vaccine. MiXCR, run by TCRdb on the RT-PCR reads, gives a single entry per CDR3 protein. Among 250,000 to 350,000 distinct CDR3 sequences listed, about 20% were seen once. Material: PBMCs from blood, obtained around 22 months after vaccination. Receptors originate from a man in his fifties or sixties who received an inactivated influenza vaccine. CDR3s include the opening cysteine and the closing phenylalanine or tryptophan. The D gene is left open where the match is weak. Some rows mark clone size as missing; the rest say once, few, many or name a class of expanded clone.

J gene | D gene | V gene | clone size | CDR3 DNA | CDR3 protein
TRBJ1-5 | - | TRBV27 | many | TGTGCCAGCAGGGCCAATCAGCCCCAGCATTTT | CASRANQPQHF
TRBJ2-5 | - | TRBV7-3 | once | TGTGCCAGCAGCTTAAGGGGTCCGGGTGGCAGTGTAGTGGAGACCCAGTACTTC | CASSLRGPGGSVVETQYF
TRBJ2-7 | TRBD2 | TRBV6-6 | - | TGTGCCAGCAGTTACTATGAAGGCGGGAGGGAGTACTTC | CASSYYEGGREYF
TRBJ1-2 | TRBD1 | TRBV27 | - | TGTGCCAGCAGTGCCGAACCTGGACAGGCGTTCTATGGCTACACCTTC | CASSAEPGQAFYGYTF
TRBJ2-1 | - | TRBV5-1 | - | TGCGCCAGCAGCTTAGACCGGACTGAGCAGTTCTTC | CASSLDRTEQFF
TRBJ2-2 | TRBD1 | TRBV7-8 | - | TGTGCCAGCAGCCTTGACAGGGGAGACACCGGGGAGCTGTTTTTT | CASSLDRGDTGELFF
TRBJ2-2 | - | TRBV5-1 | few | TGCGCCAGCAGCTTGGTTTGGGCAGAGGCGAACACCGGGGAGCTGTTTTTT | CASSLVWAEANTGELFF
TRBJ2-2 | TRBD2 | TRBV5-1 | few | TGCGCCAGCAGCCTTTTTCCCGGGACTAGGGATATCACCGGGGAGCTGTTTTTT | CASSLFPGTRDITGELFF
TRBJ2-7 | - | TRBV20-1 | few | TGCAGTGCTAGCGGGGGCTCTAACTACGAGCAGTACTTC | CSASGGSNYEQYF
TRBJ1-1 | - | TRBV29-1 | - | TGCAGCGTTGAACCGGGGGACACTGAAGCTTTCTTT | CSVEPGDTEAFF
TRBJ1-5 | - | TRBV7-9 | few | TGTGCCAGCAGCTCTTCGGCGGGGAATTTGGGCAATCAGCCCCAGCATTTT | CASSSSAGNLGNQPQHF
TRBJ2-1 | TRBD1 | TRBV11-2 | - | TGTGCCAGCAGCTTAGGACAGGGTCACAATGAGCAGTTCTTC | CASSLGQGHNEQFF